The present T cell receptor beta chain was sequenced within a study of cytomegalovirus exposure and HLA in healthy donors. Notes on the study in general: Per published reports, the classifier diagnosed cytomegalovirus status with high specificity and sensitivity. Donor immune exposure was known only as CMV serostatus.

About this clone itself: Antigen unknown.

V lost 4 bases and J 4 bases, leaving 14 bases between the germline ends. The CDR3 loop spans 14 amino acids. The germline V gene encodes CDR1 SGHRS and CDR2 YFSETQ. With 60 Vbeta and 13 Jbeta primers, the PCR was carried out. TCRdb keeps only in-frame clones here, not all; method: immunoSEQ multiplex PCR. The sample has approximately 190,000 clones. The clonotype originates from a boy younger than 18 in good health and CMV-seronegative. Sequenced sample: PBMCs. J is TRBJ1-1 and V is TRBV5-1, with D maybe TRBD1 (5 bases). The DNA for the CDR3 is TGCGCCAGCAGCGCTTCGGGGGGGATCACTGAAGCTTTCTTT. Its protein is CASSASGGITEAFF.